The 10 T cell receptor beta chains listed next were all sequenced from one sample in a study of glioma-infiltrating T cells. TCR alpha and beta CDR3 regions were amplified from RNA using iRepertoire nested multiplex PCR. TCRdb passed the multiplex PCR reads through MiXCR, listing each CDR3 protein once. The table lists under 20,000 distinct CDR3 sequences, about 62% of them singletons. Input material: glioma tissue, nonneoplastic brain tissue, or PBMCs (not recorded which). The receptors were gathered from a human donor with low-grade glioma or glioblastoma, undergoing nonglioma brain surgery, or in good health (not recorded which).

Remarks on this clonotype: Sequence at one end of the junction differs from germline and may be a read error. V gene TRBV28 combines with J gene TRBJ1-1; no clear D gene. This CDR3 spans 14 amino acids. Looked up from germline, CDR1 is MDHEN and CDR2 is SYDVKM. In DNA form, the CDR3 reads TGTACCAGCAGTTTTCGGGGAGGGAACACTGAAGCTTTCTTT. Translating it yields CTSSFRGGNTEAFF.

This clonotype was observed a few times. The CDR3 DNA reads TGTGCCAGCAGTTTGTCCGCGACGAGCGAATGGGCTTACAATGAGCAGTTCTTC. It is translated as CASSLSATSEWAYNEQFF. V gene TRBV28 combines with J gene TRBJ2-1; D unclear. Germline-derived CDR1 and CDR2 are MDHEN and SYDVKM. The CDR3 totals 18 residues. Between the trimmed V and J ends, which lost 3 bases and 4 bases, there was a span of 22 bases. The full variable domain, completed using reference TRBV28 and TRBJ2-1, is DVKVTQSSRYLVKRTGEKVFLECVQDMDHENMFWYRQDPGLGLRLIYFSYDVKMKEKGDIPEGYSVSREKKERFSLILESASTNQTSMYLCASSLSATSEWAYNEQFFGPGTRLTVL.

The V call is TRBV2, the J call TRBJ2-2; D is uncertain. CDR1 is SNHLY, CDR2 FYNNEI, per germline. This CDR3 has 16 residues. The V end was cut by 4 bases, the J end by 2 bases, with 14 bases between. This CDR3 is CASSGRLWGNTGELFF. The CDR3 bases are TGTGCCAGCAGTGGTCGGTTGTGGGGTAACACCGGGGAGCTGTTTTTT. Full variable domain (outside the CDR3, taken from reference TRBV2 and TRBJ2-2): EPEVTQTPSHQVTQMGQEVILRCVPISNHLYFYWYRQILGQKVEFLVSFYNNEISEKSEIFDDQFSVERPDGSNFTLKIRSTKLEDSAMYFCASSGRLWGNTGELFFGEGSRLTVL.

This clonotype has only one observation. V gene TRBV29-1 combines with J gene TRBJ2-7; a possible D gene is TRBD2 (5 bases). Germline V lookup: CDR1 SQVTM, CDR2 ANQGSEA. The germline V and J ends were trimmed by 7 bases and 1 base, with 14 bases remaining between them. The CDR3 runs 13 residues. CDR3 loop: CSAEGYRSYEQYF. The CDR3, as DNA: TGCAGCGCAGAGGGCTATCGGTCCTACGAGCAGTACTTC.

CDR3 DNA sequence: TGCAGTGCCACGGGACGCACAGGGGAGACCCAGTACTTC. This encodes CSATGRTGETQYF. This sequence joins TRBV20-1 and TRBJ2-5, with D possibly matching TRBD1 (6 bases). Germline CDR1 is DFQATT and CDR2 is SNEGSKA (reference sequence). Trimming took 6 bases from V and 5 from J, leaving 16 bases between them. This CDR3 spans 13 amino acids.

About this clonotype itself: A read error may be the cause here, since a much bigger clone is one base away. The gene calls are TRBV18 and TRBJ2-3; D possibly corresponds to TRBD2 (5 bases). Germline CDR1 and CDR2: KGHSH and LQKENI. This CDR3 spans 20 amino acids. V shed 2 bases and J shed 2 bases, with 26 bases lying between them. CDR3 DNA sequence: TGTGCCAGCTCACCAGCAATGGAGCGGATAGGGCTAATTTTCACAGATACGCAGTATTTT. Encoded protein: CASSPAMERIGLIFTDTQYF.

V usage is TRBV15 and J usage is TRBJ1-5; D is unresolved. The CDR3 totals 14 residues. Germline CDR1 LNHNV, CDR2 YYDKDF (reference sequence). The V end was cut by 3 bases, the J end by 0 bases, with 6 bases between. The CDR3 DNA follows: TGTGCCACCAGCAGTTTATATAGCAATCAGCCCCAGCATTTT. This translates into CATSSLYSNQPQHF.

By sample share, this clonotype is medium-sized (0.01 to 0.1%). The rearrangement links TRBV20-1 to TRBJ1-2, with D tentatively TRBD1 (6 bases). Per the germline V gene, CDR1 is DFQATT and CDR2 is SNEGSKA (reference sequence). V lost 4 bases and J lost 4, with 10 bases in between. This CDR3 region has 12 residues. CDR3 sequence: CSAKGVGYGYTF. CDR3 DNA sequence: TGCAGTGCTAAGGGGGTGGGCTATGGCTACACCTTC.

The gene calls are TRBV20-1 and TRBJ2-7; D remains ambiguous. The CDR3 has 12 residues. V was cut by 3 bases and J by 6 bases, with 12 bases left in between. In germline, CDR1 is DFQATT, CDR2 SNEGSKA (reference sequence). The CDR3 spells CSASPRIPEQYF. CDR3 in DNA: TGCAGTGCTAGTCCAAGGATCCCCGAGCAGTACTTC.

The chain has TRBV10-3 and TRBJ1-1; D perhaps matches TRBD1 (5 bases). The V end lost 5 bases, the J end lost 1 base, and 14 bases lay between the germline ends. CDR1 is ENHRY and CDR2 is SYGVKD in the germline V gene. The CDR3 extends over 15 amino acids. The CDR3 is CAISQPEQGNTEAFF. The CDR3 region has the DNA TGTGCCATCAGTCAACCGGAGCAGGGGAACACTGAAGCTTTCTTT.